What follows are 24 T cell receptor beta chains derived from one specimen sequenced in a study of shared clonotypes between healthy human individuals. The protocol was immunoSEQ multiplex PCR, while the TCRdb copy is restricted to in-frame clones and leaves out a portion. The table lists 2 million or so clones, around 95% of them singletons, with 0.13% in the top ten. The sample consisted of naive CD4+ T cells sorted from blood. Subset reported: CD45RA+ positively selected. These receptors all come from a man between 18 and 29 years old in good health.

This clone was recorded only once. The V and J genes are TRBV10-3 and TRBJ2-7; a weak D match, TRBD1 (5 bases). The V end lost 5 bases, the J end lost 3 bases, and 11 bases lay between the germline ends. CDR3 length: 13 residues. The V gene's germline CDR1 is ENHRY and CDR2 SYGVKD. CDR3: CAISYTQGYEQYF. The CDR3 DNA is TGTGCCATCAGTTATACTCAGGGCTACGAGCAGTACTTC.

The chain links TRBV30 to TRBJ1-1; 9 bases are a match to TRBD1. The CDR3 consists of 14 residues. In germline, CDR1 is GTSNPN, CDR2 SVGIG (reference sequence). V shed 3 bases and J 5 bases; nucleotides not matched to a gene: 7. CDR3 nucleotide sequence: TGTGCCTGGAGACTACAGGGGGCTACGACTGAAGCTTTCTTT. Its protein is CAWRLQGATTEAFF.

The rearrangement joins TRBV4-1 to TRBJ2-4; TRBD2 agrees at 10 bases. V lost 2 bases, J lost 1 base, and 17 bases stayed unmatched. From germline, CDR1 is MGHRA and CDR2 YSYEKL. The CDR3 loop spans 21 amino acids. In DNA form, the CDR3 reads TGCGCCAGCAGCCAACGTTTAACGGGACTCTTAGCGGGAGGTGCCAAAAACATTCAGTACTTC. Translated: CASSQRLTGLLAGGAKNIQYF.

This chain connects TRBV6-5 to TRBJ1-5; D unclear. V was cut by 6 bases and J by 7 bases, with 10 bases left in between. The CDR3 is made up of 12 amino acids. The germline V gene encodes CDR1 MNHEY and CDR2 SVGAGI. Here the CDR3 DNA reads TGTGCCAGCAGGGCGGGAGACCAGCCCCAGCATTTT. It encodes CASRAGDQPQHF.

The chain combines TRBV6-1 with TRBJ1-2; no definite D call. Germline V gene sequence: CDR1 MNHNS, CDR2 SASEGT. The CDR3 consists of 12 residues. With 7 bases removed from V and 5 bases from J, the gap between germline ends came to 11 bases. This CDR3 is CASTKPRYGYTF. Written as DNA, the CDR3 is TGTGCCAGCACCAAGCCGAGATATGGCTACACCTTC.

A word on this clone: Other DNA sequences in this specimen translate into the identical CDR3. The V call is TRBV19, the J call TRBJ2-7; D may be TRBD1 or TRBD2 (5 bases each). The germline CDR1 and CDR2 sequences are LNHDA and SQIVND (reference sequence). This CDR3 is 13 amino acids long. V was cut by 5 bases and J by 1 base, with 9 bases left in between. This CDR3 is CASSVGPSYEQYF. Written as DNA, the CDR3 is TGTGCCAGTAGTGTGGGACCATCCTACGAGCAGTACTTC.

The chain joins TRBV6-1 to TRBJ1-4; D ambiguous. Germline V gene sequence: CDR1 MNHNS, CDR2 SASEGT. V lost 5 bases and J 8 bases, leaving 6 bases between the germline ends. The CDR3 length is 11 residues. CDR3 residues: CASSLGEKLFF. The CDR3 DNA sequence: TGTGCCAGCAGTTTAGGCGAAAAACTGTTTTTT.

As concerns this clone: A read error may account for a junction end that differs from germline. V and J are TRBV28 and TRBJ1-4; TRBD1 might be the D (6 bases). The CDR3 length is 15 residues. Germline CDR1 reads MDHEN; CDR2 reads SYDVKM. This chain's CDR3 is CASRLGGLGNEKLFF. In nucleotides, the CDR3 is TGTGCCAGCCGTTTAGGGGGGCTTGGTAATGAAAAACTGTTTTTT.

The chain joins TRBV27 to TRBJ1-2; 7 nucleotides agree with TRBD1. Trimming removed 4 bases from V and 6 bases from J; junction bases left unmatched: 8. The CDR3 has 14 residues. CDR1 is MNHEY and CDR2 is SMNVEV in the germline V gene (reference sequence). The CDR3 nucleotides are TGTGCCAGCAGTTCGCCTGGACAGGATCATGGCTACACCTTC. Residues: CASSSPGQDHGYTF.

The chain uses TRBV29-1 and TRBJ2-5; D unresolved. V was pared by 2 bases and J by 9 bases, with 16 bases between. This CDR3 is 13 amino acids long. Germline V gene sequence: CDR1 SQVTM, CDR2 ANQGSEA. CDR3 nucleotides: TGCAGCGTTGAAACCCCCCCTAGGTGGGCCCAGTACTTC. Translating gives CSVETPPRWAQYF.

Points on this clone: The sample has other DNA sequences that encode this CDR3 too. The chain uses TRBV6-5 and TRBJ2-3; perhaps TRBD2 as D (5 bases). Germline CDR1 reads MNHEY; CDR2 reads SVGAGI. V was pared by 6 bases and J by 6 bases, with 10 bases between. This CDR3 has 12 amino acids. The CDR3 nucleotides are TGTGCCAGCAGCCGGTCGGGGGATACGCAGTATTTT. Its protein product is CASSRSGDTQYF.

The rearrangement links TRBV30 to TRBJ2-7; D gene unclear. Trimming took off 0 bases at V and 6 bases at J, with 6 bases between the two ends. This CDR3 has 11 residues. Germline CDR1 reads GTSNPN; CDR2 reads SVGIG (reference sequence). CDR3 sequence: CAWSVTAEQYF. CDR3 bases: TGTGCCTGGAGTGTAACGGCCGAGCAGTACTTC.

The DNA of the CDR3 is TGTGCCAGCAGTGAAAGTGTTGGGGCCCTGAATGAAAAACTGTTTTTT. Protein: CASSESVGALNEKLFF. This chain connects TRBV6-1 to TRBJ1-4; possible D gene TRBD1, 5 bases. The V gene lost 2 bases and the J gene lost 5 bases, with 15 bases spanning the gap. The germline gives CDR1 MNHNS, CDR2 SASEGT. This CDR3 is 16 amino acids long.

The V and J genes are TRBV11-2 and TRBJ2-3; D gene ambiguous. Germline-derived CDR1 and CDR2 are SGHAT and FQNNGV. V lost 2 bases and J lost 4, with 10 bases in between. The length of the CDR3 is 14 residues. Here the CDR3 reads CASSLNRLSDTQYF. The CDR3 DNA sequence: TGTGCCAGCAGCTTAAATCGGCTGTCAGATACGCAGTATTTT.

The rearrangement joins TRBV6-6 to TRBJ2-1; 8 nucleotides align to TRBD2. V shed 2 bases, J shed 9 bases, and the junction held 6 bases outside the gene matches. The CDR3 has 14 residues. CDR1 MNHNY and CDR2 SVGAGI come from the germline V gene (reference sequence). CDR3 DNA: TGTGCCAGCAGTTACGAGAGCGGGAGCCTTGAGCAGTTCTTC. This encodes CASSYESGSLEQFF.

V and J are TRBV9 and TRBJ2-2, with 9 bases matching TRBD2. The CDR3 extends over 16 amino acids. Germline CDR1 SGDLS, CDR2 YYNGEE. Trimming at V came to 1 base and at J to 2 bases, leaving 3 bases not matched to a gene. CDR3 DNA sequence: TGTGCCAGCAGCGTAATAGCGGGAGTTAACACCGGGGAGCTGTTTTTT. Protein: CASSVIAGVNTGELFF.

The chain carries TRBV30 and TRBJ2-3, with TRBD1 matching over 11 bases. V shed 5 bases, J shed 5 bases, and the junction held 6 bases outside the gene matches. Germline V gene sequence: CDR1 GTSNPN, CDR2 SVGIG (reference sequence). The CDR3 is 14 residues long. CDR3 sequence reads: CAWGQGALVDTQYF. CDR3 in DNA: TGTGCCTGGGGACAGGGGGCGTTGGTAGATACGCAGTATTTT.

CDR3 in DNA: TGTGCCAGCAGTAGGGGGCCCGGCACTGAAGCTTTCTTT. Translation: CASSRGPGTEAFF. V gene TRBV5-6 combines with J gene TRBJ1-1; 7 bases agree with TRBD1. In germline, CDR1 is SGHDT, CDR2 YYEEEE. The CDR3 is 13 amino acids. V was pared by 5 bases and J by 4 bases, with 5 bases of the junction left unmatched.

The gene calls are TRBV5-1 and TRBJ1-2; 10 nucleotides agree with TRBD1. Trimming took 4 bases from V and 5 from J; bases not matched to a gene: 11. Germline V gives CDR1 SGHRS, CDR2 YFSETQ. The CDR3 spans 16 residues. The CDR3 is CASSSPGTGARYGYTF. In nucleotides, the CDR3 is TGCGCCAGCAGCAGCCCCGGGACAGGGGCCCGTTATGGCTACACCTTC.

This chain connects TRBV5-1 to TRBJ2-2; D unresolved. The germline V gene encodes CDR1 SGHRS and CDR2 YFSETQ. CDR3 size: 12 residues. Trimming left V 0 bases short and J 7 bases short, with 4 bases between. The CDR3 bases are TGCGCCAGCAGCTTGGACTTCGGGGAGCTGTTTTTT. It encodes CASSLDFGELFF. Looking up the rest from reference TRBV5-1 and TRBJ2-2 gives the full variable domain: KAGVTQTPRYLIKTRGQQVTLSCSPISGHRSVSWYQQTPGQGLQFLFEYFSETQRNKGNFPGRFSGRQFSNSRSEMNVSTLELGDSALYLCASSLDFGELFFGEGSRLTVL.

This clone was observed a single time. The chain employs TRBV7-9 and TRBJ1-3, with D possibly TRBD1 on 5 matching bases. The CDR3 totals 15 residues. V was shortened by 4 bases and J by 0 bases, with 10 bases between the two germline ends. The germline V gene has CDR1 SEHNR and CDR2 FQNEAQ (reference sequence). The CDR3 spells CASSSTGTSGNTIYF. The CDR3, as DNA: TGTGCCAGCAGCTCCACAGGCACCTCTGGAAACACCATATATTTT.

The chain recombines TRBV7-9 with TRBJ2-3, with 10 bases aligning to TRBD2. Losses at the gene ends were 8 bases for V and 1 base for J; bases not matched to a gene: 3. This CDR3 spans 14 amino acids. From germline, CDR1 is SEHNR and CDR2 FQNEAQ (reference sequence). The CDR3 DNA reads as TGTGCCAGCGCCCTAGCGGGGGGCACAGATACGCAGTATTTT. This sequence encodes CASALAGGTDTQYF.

This chain joins TRBV7-2 and TRBJ2-7, with unresolved D. Germline assignment: CDR1 SGHTA and CDR2 FQGNSA. The V end was cut by 4 bases, the J end by 4 bases, with 8 bases between. There are 12 residues in the CDR3. The CDR3 loop reads CASSSDTYEQYF. The CDR3 DNA reads as TGTGCCAGCAGCTCTGACACGTACGAGCAGTACTTC.

Concerning this clone: The same CDR3 is also encoded by other DNA sequences in this sample. This sequence joins TRBV2 and TRBJ2-7; D could derive from TRBD1 or TRBD2 (6 bases each). Trimming stripped 1 base from V and 2 bases from J, with 9 bases between. CDR3 length equals 14 residues. Germline values: CDR1 SNHLY, CDR2 FYNNEI. DNA of the CDR3: TGTGCCAGCAGTGAAGAGGGGGGACCCTACGAGCAGTACTTC. It yields the protein CASSEEGGPYEQYF.